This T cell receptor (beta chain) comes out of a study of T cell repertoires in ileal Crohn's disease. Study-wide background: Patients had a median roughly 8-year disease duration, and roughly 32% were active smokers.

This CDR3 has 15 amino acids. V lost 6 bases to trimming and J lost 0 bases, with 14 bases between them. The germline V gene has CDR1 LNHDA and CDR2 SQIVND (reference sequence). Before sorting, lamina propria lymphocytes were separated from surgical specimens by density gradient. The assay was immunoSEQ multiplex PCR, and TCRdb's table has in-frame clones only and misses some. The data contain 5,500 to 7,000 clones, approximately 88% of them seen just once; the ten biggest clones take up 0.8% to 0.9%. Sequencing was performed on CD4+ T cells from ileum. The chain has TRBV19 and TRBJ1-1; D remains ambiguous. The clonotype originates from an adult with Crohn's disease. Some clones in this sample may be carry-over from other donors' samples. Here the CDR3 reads CASSLGGSMNTEAFF. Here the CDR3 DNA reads TGTGCCAGTAGCCTTGGAGGCAGCATGAACACTGAAGCTTTCTTT.